Listed here are 21 T cell receptor beta chains from one sample, sequenced in a study of blood T cell repertoires in COVID-19. Assay used: immunoSEQ multiplex PCR; TCRdb lists only in-frame clones, some missing. The sample lists 150,000 to 200,000 clones, 80% to 90% occurring once. What was sequenced was PBMCs or T cells enriched from blood (not recorded which). These receptors were obtained from a woman aged 40 to 50 with acute COVID-19.

This sequence joins TRBV19 and TRBJ2-4; a weak D match, TRBD2 (5 bases). Germline CDR1 LNHDA, CDR2 SQIVND (reference sequence). The CDR3 totals 15 residues. V dropped 3 bases and J dropped 8 bases, with 17 bases sitting between them. CDR3 region: CASSMGYGLGDIQYF. DNA for the CDR3: TGTGCCAGTAGTATGGGTTACGGGCTCGGGGACATTCAGTACTTC.

This chain joins TRBV18 and TRBJ2-3; the D gene is possibly TRBD2 (5 bases). Trimming took off 3 bases at V and 4 bases at J, with 11 bases between the two ends. From germline, CDR1 is KGHSH and CDR2 LQKENI. The CDR3 extends over 14 amino acids. In nucleotides, the CDR3 is TGTGCCAGCTCACCGCTAGCCGGGGCAGATACGCAGTATTTT. Amino acid sequence: CASSPLAGADTQYF.

This sequence joins TRBV9 and TRBJ2-5; 14 bases are a match to TRBD2. Per the germline V gene, CDR1 is SGDLS and CDR2 is YYNGEE. The CDR3 is 16 amino acids. The junction had 6 bases not matched to a gene; V was cut back by 4 bases and J by 4 bases. CDR3 in amino acids: CASSPRTSGRTETQYF. As DNA, the CDR3 is TGTGCCAGCAGCCCCCGGACTAGCGGGAGGACAGAGACCCAGTACTTC.

V and J are TRBV9 and TRBJ2-5; weak D call: TRBD2 (6 bases). The CDR3 is made up of 13 amino acids. Trimming removed 2 bases from V and 5 bases from J, with 10 bases in between. CDR1 is SGDLS, CDR2 YYNGEE, per germline. CDR3 nucleotide sequence: TGTGCCAGCAGCGTGGGACTTGGTGAGACCCAGTACTTC. Protein product: CASSVGLGETQYF. The whole variable domain, filled in from reference TRBV9 and TRBJ2-5, reads DSGVTQTPKHLITATGQRVTLRCSPRSGDLSVYWYQQSLDQGLQFLIQYYNGEERAKGNILERFSAQQFPDLHSELNLSSLELGDSALYFCASSVGLGETQYFGPGTRLLVL.

This rearrangement joins TRBV6-6 to TRBJ1-2, with TRBD1 matching over 7 bases. Germline V gene data show CDR1 as MNHNY and CDR2 as SVGAGI (reference sequence). The CDR3 spans 13 residues. Germline trimming cut 7 bases from V and 0 bases from J; bases unmatched to any gene: 2. This chain's CDR3 is CASTDRANYGYTF. CDR3 DNA sequence: TGTGCCAGCACCGACAGGGCTAACTATGGCTACACCTTC.

The J gene is TRBJ1-1, the V gene TRBV27; 7 bases are a match to TRBD1. CDR3 length: 15 amino acids. Germline lookup yields CDR1 MNHEY and CDR2 SMNVEV (reference sequence). Trimming removed 6 bases from V and 1 base from J; junction bases left unmatched: 8. The DNA of the CDR3 is TGTGCCAGCAGGCAATCGGGACAGCGGAACACTGAAGCTTTCTTT. Translated, it gives CASRQSGQRNTEAFF.

The CDR3 DNA sequence: TGTGCCACCCAGAGGCGGGACTCTGGAAACACCATATATTTT. Translating gives CATQRRDSGNTIYF. V usage is TRBV24-1 and J usage is TRBJ1-3; no firm D call. The CDR3 has 14 amino acids. V shed 9 bases and J shed 0 bases, with 11 bases lying between them. Germline V gene lookup returns CDR1 KGHDR and CDR2 SFDVKD.

The rearrangement joins TRBV28 to TRBJ1-6; D may be TRBD1 (5 bases). CDR3 length equals 14 residues. Per the germline V gene, CDR1 is MDHEN and CDR2 is SYDVKM. Trimming took 6 bases from V and 4 from J, leaving 10 bases between them. The CDR3: CASRRTPYNSPLHF. As DNA, the CDR3 is TGTGCCAGCAGGAGGACACCTTATAATTCACCCCTCCACTTT.

CDR3 coding DNA: TGTGCCAGTAGTATAATGTTGGGCCAGTCCTACGAGCAGTACTTC. Amino acid sequence: CASSIMLGQSYEQYF. The chain employs TRBV19 and TRBJ2-7; no clear D. The CDR3 sequence is 15 residues long. The V end was cut by 2 bases, the J end by 1 base, with 12 bases between. Germline V lookup: CDR1 LNHDA, CDR2 SQIVND (reference sequence).

V usage is TRBV5-1 and J usage is TRBJ2-2; 10 bases are a match to TRBD1. This CDR3 is built from 17 residues. In germline, CDR1 is SGHRS, CDR2 YFSETQ. V shed 6 bases, J shed 5 bases, and the junction held 13 bases outside the gene matches. CDR3 sequence (DNA): TGCGCCAGCACCAGAGGGGACAGGGGATTTGGGACCGGGGAGCTGTTTTTT. It yields the protein CASTRGDRGFGTGELFF.

The chain is built from TRBV29-1 and TRBJ2-1; TRBD1 matches at 10 bases. V gave up 4 bases and J gave up 7 bases; unmatched junction bases: 7. Germline V CDR1 and CDR2: SQVTM, ANQGSEA. This CDR3 region has 14 residues. This chain's CDR3 is CSVGLGQGKNEQFF. CDR3 DNA: TGCAGCGTTGGCTTGGGACAGGGGAAGAATGAGCAGTTCTTC.

The chain combines TRBV12-5 with TRBJ1-1; no reliable D call. The V end lost 3 bases, the J end lost 0 bases, and 14 bases lay between the germline ends. Germline loops: CDR1 LGHNT, CDR2 FRNRAP. The CDR3 runs to 16 residues. The CDR3 spells CASGFHIPSVNTEAFF. DNA for the CDR3: TGTGCTAGTGGTTTCCACATCCCCTCCGTGAACACTGAAGCTTTCTTT.

The chain combines TRBV2 with TRBJ1-4; maybe TRBD1 (6 bases). Germline V gene sequence: CDR1 SNHLY, CDR2 FYNNEI. The CDR3 loop spans 14 amino acids. V was shortened by 6 bases and J by 7 bases, with 15 bases between the two germline ends. The CDR3 is CASRANGGFEKLFF. The CDR3 DNA reads TGTGCCAGCAGGGCTAATGGGGGCTTTGAAAAACTGTTTTTT. Complete variable domain (other parts from reference TRBV2 and TRBJ1-4): EPEVTQTPSHQVTQMGQEVILRCVPISNHLYFYWYRQILGQKVEFLVSFYNNEISEKSEIFDDQFSVERPDGSNFTLKIRSTKLEDSAMYFCASRANGGFEKLFFGSGTQLSVL.

This chain links TRBV5-6 with TRBJ2-7, with D perhaps matching TRBD2 (5 bases). Between the trimmed V and J ends, which lost 2 bases and 7 bases, there was a span of 13 bases. The germline V gene has CDR1 SGHDT and CDR2 YYEEEE. This CDR3 contains 13 residues. CDR3 residues: CASSLGLSGEQYF. The DNA of the CDR3 is TGTGCCAGCAGCTTAGGATTGTCGGGGGAGCAGTACTTC.

This rearrangement joins TRBV15 to TRBJ2-7; D perhaps matches TRBD1 (6 bases). Germline loops: CDR1 LNHNV, CDR2 YYDKDF (reference sequence). This CDR3 spans 14 amino acids. V was shortened by 5 bases and J by 2 bases, with 13 bases between the two germline ends. The CDR3 reads CATSFDRSTYEQYF. Written as DNA, the CDR3 is TGTGCCACCAGCTTCGACAGGAGTACCTACGAGCAGTACTTC.

In this sample, this clone turned up a few times. The chain uses TRBV5-1 and TRBJ1-4; no firm D call. The length of the CDR3 is 14 residues. In germline, CDR1 is SGHRS, CDR2 YFSETQ. The V gene lost 1 base and the J gene lost 4 bases, with 8 bases spanning the gap. In nucleotides, the CDR3 is TGCGCCAGCAGCTTGCGAGGGATTAATGAAAAACTGTTTTTT. Its translation is CASSLRGINEKLFF. Drawing the rest from reference TRBV5-1 and TRBJ1-4, the complete variable domain is KAGVTQTPRYLIKTRGQQVTLSCSPISGHRSVSWYQQTPGQGLQFLFEYFSETQRNKGNFPGRFSGRQFSNSRSEMNVSTLELGDSALYLCASSLRGINEKLFFGSGTQLSVL.

J is TRBJ1-4 and V is TRBV19, with 9 bases aligning to TRBD1. Germline trimming cut 5 bases from V and 8 bases from J; bases unmatched to any gene: 6. Germline values: CDR1 LNHDA, CDR2 SQIVND (reference sequence). The CDR3 totals 14 residues. CDR3 sequence (DNA): TGTGCCAGTAGTGGGGGGACAGGGAGAGAAAAACTGTTTTTT. Translated, it gives CASSGGTGREKLFF.

This rearrangement joins TRBV19 to TRBJ2-3, with D hard to call. The germline gives CDR1 LNHDA, CDR2 SQIVND (reference sequence). Trimming pared 4 bases from V and 5 bases from J, leaving 4 bases between. This CDR3 contains 11 residues. The CDR3 here is CASSTRDTQYF. DNA for the CDR3: TGTGCCAGTAGTACCCGAGATACGCAGTATTTT.

The J gene is TRBJ2-7, the V gene TRBV4-3; D is uncertain. Deletions cut 1 base from V and 0 bases from J, with 10 bases between. Germline V gene data show CDR1 as LGHNA and CDR2 as YSLEER. The CDR3 has 15 residues. The DNA of the CDR3 is TGCGCCAGCAGCCAAGGCAGAGGCATCTCCTACGAGCAGTACTTC. It yields the protein CASSQGRGISYEQYF.

This clone was seen once. The V and J genes are TRBV6-5 and TRBJ2-4, with D perhaps matching TRBD2 (6 bases). The CDR3 covers 14 residues. CDR1 MNHEY and CDR2 SVGAGI come from the germline V gene. Between the trimmed V and J ends, which lost 6 bases and 5 bases, there was a span of 14 bases. The CDR3 DNA reads TGTGCCAGCAGCCATTGGGGGGACGAAAACATTCAGTACTTC. Protein product: CASSHWGDENIQYF.

V gene TRBV4-1 combines with J gene TRBJ2-5, with 10 bases that match TRBD1. Germline CDR1 is MGHRA and CDR2 is YSYEKL. This CDR3 is built from 17 residues. V lost 2 bases to trimming and J lost 2 bases; unmatched junction nucleotides: 8. CDR3 sequence: CASSQLKGTGDQETQYF. As DNA, the CDR3 is TGCGCCAGCAGCCAACTCAAAGGGACAGGGGATCAAGAGACCCAGTACTTC.